Sequencing of this T cell receptor beta chain was carried out in a study of blood T cell repertoires in COVID-19. Background on the study: COVID-19 samples, acute and convalescent, were from the United States, Italy and Spain.

Germline V gene sequence: CDR1 MNHEY, CDR2 SVGAGI. V was pared by 6 bases and J by 10 bases, with 12 bases between. The CDR3 runs 12 residues. In the authors' workflow: Amplified reference gene primers provided the basis for estimating nucleated cell counts. Profiled with immunoSEQ multiplex PCR; TCRdb holds only in-frame clones, not every one. V and J calls and clone size are given by that table; D and trimming were obtained from the DNA. The sample includes about 57,000 clones, about nine tenths of them seen just once. This clone came up a few times. V gene TRBV6-5 combines with J gene TRBJ1-4; D is unresolved. This receptor was identified in a human donor in a cohort sampled during active COVID-19. The sample comprised peripheral blood. The CDR3 DNA follows: TGTGCCAGCAGGGGTGACAATCGAAAACTGTTTTTT. Residues: CASRGDNRKLFF.